This TCR beta chain derives from a study of control samples from healthy donors and cancer patients. Sequenced by immunoSEQ multiplex PCR; TCRdb stores in-frame clones only, minus some. Its listing shows under 200,000 clones. Trimming left V 3 bases short and J 6 bases short, with 12 bases between. Per germline, CDR1 SGHTA and CDR2 FQGNSA. The CDR3 has 15 amino acids. The sample taken for sequencing was blood. The genes are TRBV7-2 and TRBJ1-6, with a weak D call TRBD1 (5 bases). The sequence derives from a woman in her twenties or thirties in good health. The CDR3 protein is CASSFTGQVNSPLHF. CDR3 bases: TGTGCCAGCAGCTTTACCGGACAAGTTAATTCACCCCTCCACTTT.